This paragraph covers one T cell receptor beta chain sequence. The target antigen is unknown. This sample was taken from a study of cytomegalovirus exposure and HLA in healthy donors. The PCR used 60 Vbeta and 13 Jbeta primers. Profiled with immunoSEQ multiplex PCR; TCRdb holds only in-frame clones, not every one. Of 73,000 or so clones listed, around 70% are singletons. Germline CDR1 reads SGHTA; CDR2 reads FQGNSA. V lost 3 bases and J 3 bases, leaving 9 bases between the germline ends. This CDR3 is built from 14 residues. Donors counted as nominally healthy when sampled, yet unrecorded immune exposures were likely. Broader study findings: An analysis that was carried out later associated 17,000 or so TCR beta sequences with HLA alleles at 0.05 false discovery rate. One cluster of highly shared sequence variants probably arose as a sequencing artifact.

This sequence originates from a woman aged 40-49 years in good health and CMV-seropositive. Specimen: PBMCs. The chain recombines TRBV7-2 with TRBJ1-5; D may be TRBD1 (6 bases). CDR3: CASSLTGFNQPQHF. In DNA, the CDR3 is TGTGCCAGCAGCTTGACAGGCTTCAATCAGCCCCAGCATTTT. The full variable domain, with the rest looked up from reference TRBV7-2 and TRBJ1-5, is GAGVSQSPSNKVTEKGKDVELRCDPISGHTALYWYRQSLGQGLEFLIYFQGNSAPDKSGLPSDRFSAERTGGSVSTLTIQRTQQEDSAVYLCASSLTGFNQPQHFGDGTRLSIL.